A selection of T cell receptor beta chains follows, all from one sample in a study of siplizumab effects on memory and regulatory T cells. Sequencing used immunoSEQ multiplex PCR; TCRdb keeps in-frame clones, though not all of them. This sample yields roughly 60,000 clones, of which around 96% are seen a single time; about 0.1% belongs to the top ten. Input material: naive CD8+ T cells sorted from blood. The receptor source for this set is a human donor in good health. Each CDR3 is given with its conserved first and last residue. D genes are given only for firm matches. The size field is filled for only some rows; it gives once, few, many or a size class.

J gene: TRBJ1-2; clone size: -; D gene: -; V gene: TRBV30; CDR3 protein: CAWSVPEVNYNGYTF; CDR3 DNA: TGTGCCTGGAGTGTACCGGAGGTTAACTATAATGGCTACACCTTC
J gene: TRBJ2-3; clone size: once; D gene: TRBD2; V gene: TRBV11-3; CDR3 protein: CASSMTSGGSDTQYF; CDR3 DNA: TGTGCCAGCAGCATGACTAGCGGGGGTTCAGATACGCAGTATTTT
J gene: TRBJ1-1; clone size: -; D gene: -; V gene: TRBV4-1; CDR3 protein: CASSPRDTGRNTEAFF; CDR3 DNA: TGCGCCAGCAGCCCGCGGGACACCGGGCGGAACACTGAAGCTTTCTTT
J gene: TRBJ2-1; clone size: -; D gene: -; V gene: TRBV6-1; CDR3 protein: CASSSRAYNEQFF; CDR3 DNA: TGTGCCAGCAGTAGCCGGGCGTACAATGAGCAGTTCTTC
J gene: TRBJ1-2; clone size: -; D gene: -; V gene: TRBV7-9; CDR3 protein: CASSLGGPWDGYTF; CDR3 DNA: TGTGCCAGCAGCTTAGGGGGCCCCTGGGATGGCTACACCTTC
J gene: TRBJ2-7; clone size: -; D gene: -; V gene: TRBV6-6; CDR3 protein: CASSIPTVSYEQYF; CDR3 DNA: TGTGCCAGCAGTATACCTACAGTATCCTACGAGCAGTACTTC
J gene: TRBJ1-2; clone size: -; D gene: TRBD1; V gene: TRBV7-9; CDR3 protein: CASSDGTGQNYGYTF; CDR3 DNA: TGTGCCAGCAGCGATGGGACAGGGCAGAACTATGGCTACACCTTC
J gene: TRBJ1-3; clone size: -; D gene: -; V gene: TRBV13; CDR3 protein: CASSLGVSGNTIYF; CDR3 DNA: TGTGCCAGCAGCTTAGGGGTCTCTGGAAACACCATATATTTT
J gene: TRBJ2-3; clone size: -; D gene: -; V gene: TRBV7-9; CDR3 protein: CASSLLEGIADTQYF; CDR3 DNA: TGTGCCAGCAGCCTTCTAGAGGGGATTGCAGATACGCAGTATTTT
J gene: TRBJ1-6; clone size: -; D gene: -; V gene: TRBV7-2; CDR3 protein: CASRQGLGNSPLHF; CDR3 DNA: TGTGCCAGCAGGCAGGGACTCGGTAATTCACCCCTCCACTTT
J gene: TRBJ2-7; clone size: -; D gene: -; V gene: TRBV30; CDR3 protein: CAWSLGGQTNYEQYF; CDR3 DNA: TGTGCCTGGTCCCTAGGGGGGCAGACTAACTACGAGCAGTACTTC
J gene: TRBJ2-5; clone size: -; D gene: TRBD2; V gene: TRBV7-9; CDR3 protein: CASSRTSGEGETQYF; CDR3 DNA: TGTGCCAGCAGCCGGACTAGCGGGGAGGGGGAGACCCAGTACTTC
J gene: TRBJ2-3; clone size: once; D gene: -; V gene: TRBV7-2; CDR3 protein: CASSSTGLVDTDTQYF; CDR3 DNA: TGTGCCAGCAGCTCTACAGGACTGGTGGACACAGATACGCAGTATTTT
J gene: TRBJ1-2; clone size: -; D gene: -; V gene: TRBV4-1; CDR3 protein: CASSQEARANWDGYTF; CDR3 DNA: TGCGCCAGCAGCCAAGAGGCCAGGGCAAATTGGGATGGCTACACCTTC
J gene: TRBJ1-2; clone size: -; D gene: TRBD1; V gene: TRBV7-2; CDR3 protein: CASSKGQGLGNAYGYTF; CDR3 DNA: TGTGCCAGCAGCAAGGGACAGGGGCTTGGTAATGCCTATGGCTACACCTTC
J gene: TRBJ1-5; clone size: -; D gene: -; V gene: TRBV27; CDR3 protein: CASSLLGGNQPQHF; CDR3 DNA: TGTGCCAGCAGCCTACTAGGGGGAAATCAGCCCCAGCATTTT
J gene: TRBJ1-2; clone size: -; D gene: -; V gene: TRBV2; CDR3 protein: CASGEVNYGYTF; CDR3 DNA: TGTGCCAGCGGCGAGGTAAACTATGGCTACACCTTC
J gene: TRBJ1-6; clone size: -; D gene: -; V gene: TRBV13; CDR3 protein: CASSSTGSSYNSPLHF; CDR3 DNA: TGTGCCAGCAGCTCAACAGGGAGCTCCTATAATTCACCCCTCCACTTT
J gene: TRBJ2-6; clone size: -; D gene: -; V gene: TRBV19; CDR3 protein: CATMWANVLTF; CDR3 DNA: TGTGCCACCATGTGGGCCAACGTCCTGACTTTC
J gene: TRBJ1-2; clone size: -; D gene: -; V gene: TRBV5-4; CDR3 protein: CASSLEQETYGYTF; CDR3 DNA: TGTGCCAGCAGCTTGGAACAGGAAACCTATGGCTACACCTTC
J gene: TRBJ2-7; clone size: -; D gene: -; V gene: TRBV9; CDR3 protein: CASSVGDESYEQYF; CDR3 DNA: TGTGCCAGCAGCGTAGGCGACGAGTCCTACGAGCAGTACTTC
J gene: TRBJ2-1; clone size: -; D gene: -; V gene: TRBV11-2; CDR3 protein: CASSLEGTPRSEQFF; CDR3 DNA: TGTGCCAGCAGCTTAGAGGGGACTCCCCGCAGTGAGCAGTTCTTC
J gene: TRBJ2-7; clone size: -; D gene: TRBD2; V gene: TRBV19; CDR3 protein: CASSWTSGGTYEQYF; CDR3 DNA: TGTGCCAGTAGTTGGACTAGCGGGGGGACCTACGAGCAGTACTTC
J gene: TRBJ2-7; clone size: -; D gene: TRBD1; V gene: TRBV5-6; CDR3 protein: CASSSGQGAFFYEQYF; CDR3 DNA: TGTGCCAGCAGCTCGGGACAGGGGGCCTTTTTCTACGAGCAGTACTTC
J gene: TRBJ2-7; clone size: -; D gene: -; V gene: TRBV12-1; CDR3 protein: CASSPIRSTPTYEQYF; CDR3 DNA: TGTGCCAGCAGCCCCATAAGGTCCACTCCTACCTACGAGCAGTACTTC
J gene: TRBJ1-5; clone size: -; D gene: -; V gene: TRBV27; CDR3 protein: CASSLVWGNQPQHF; CDR3 DNA: TGTGCCAGCAGTTTAGTTTGGGGCAATCAGCCCCAGCATTTT